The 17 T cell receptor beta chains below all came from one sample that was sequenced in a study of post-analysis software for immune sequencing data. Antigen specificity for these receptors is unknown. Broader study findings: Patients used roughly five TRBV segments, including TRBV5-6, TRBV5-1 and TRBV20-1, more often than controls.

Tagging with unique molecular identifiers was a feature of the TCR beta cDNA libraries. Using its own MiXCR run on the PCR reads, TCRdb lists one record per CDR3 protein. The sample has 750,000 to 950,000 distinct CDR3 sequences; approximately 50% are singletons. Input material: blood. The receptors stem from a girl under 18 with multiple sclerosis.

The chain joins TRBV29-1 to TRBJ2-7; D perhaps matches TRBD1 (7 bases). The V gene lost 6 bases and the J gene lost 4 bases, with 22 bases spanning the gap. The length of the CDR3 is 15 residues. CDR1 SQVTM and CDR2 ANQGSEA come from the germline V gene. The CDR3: CSVASAGTVTYEQYF. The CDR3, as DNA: TGCAGCGTCGCTAGCGCCGGGACAGTAACTTACGAGCAGTACTTC.

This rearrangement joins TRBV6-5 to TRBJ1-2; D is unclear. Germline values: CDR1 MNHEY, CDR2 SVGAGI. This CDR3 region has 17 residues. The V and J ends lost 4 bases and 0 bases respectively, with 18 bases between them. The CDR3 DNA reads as TGTGCCAGCAGTTCGGATCGGCGGGAGGGAGCTAACTATGGCTACACCTTC. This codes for CASSSDRREGANYGYTF.

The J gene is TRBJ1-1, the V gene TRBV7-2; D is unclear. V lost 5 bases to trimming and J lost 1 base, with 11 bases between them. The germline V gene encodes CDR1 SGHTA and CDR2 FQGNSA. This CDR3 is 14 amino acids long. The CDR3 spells CASSPLTRNTEAFF. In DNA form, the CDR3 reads TGTGCCAGCAGCCCCCTTACTAGGAACACTGAAGCTTTCTTT.

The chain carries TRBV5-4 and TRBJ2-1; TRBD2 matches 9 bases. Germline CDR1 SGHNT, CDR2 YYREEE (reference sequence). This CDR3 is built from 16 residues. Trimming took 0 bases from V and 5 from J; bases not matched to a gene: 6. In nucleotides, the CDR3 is TGTGCCAGCAGCTTGGGTGGTAGCGGGAGTCACAATGAGCAGTTCTTC. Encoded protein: CASSLGGSGSHNEQFF.

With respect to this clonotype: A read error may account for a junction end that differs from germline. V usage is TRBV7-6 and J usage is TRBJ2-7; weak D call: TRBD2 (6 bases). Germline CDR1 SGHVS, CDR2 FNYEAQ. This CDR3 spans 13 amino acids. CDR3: CASSLGGKYERYF. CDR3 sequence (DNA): TGTGCCAGCAGCTTAGGCGGGAAATACGAGCGGTACTTC. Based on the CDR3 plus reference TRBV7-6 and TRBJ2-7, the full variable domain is GAGVSQSPRYKVTKRGQDVALRCDPISGHVSLYWYRQALGQGPEFLTYFNYEAQQDKSGLPNDRFSAERPEGSISTLTIQRTEQRDSAMYRCASSLGGKYERYFGPGTRLTVT.

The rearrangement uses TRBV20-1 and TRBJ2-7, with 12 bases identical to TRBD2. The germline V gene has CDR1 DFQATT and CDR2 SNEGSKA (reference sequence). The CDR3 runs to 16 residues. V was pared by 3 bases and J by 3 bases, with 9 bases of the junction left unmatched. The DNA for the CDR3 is TGCAGTGCTAGGGACACTAGCGGGAGGCTTAACTACGAGCAGTACTTC. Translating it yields CSARDTSGRLNYEQYF.

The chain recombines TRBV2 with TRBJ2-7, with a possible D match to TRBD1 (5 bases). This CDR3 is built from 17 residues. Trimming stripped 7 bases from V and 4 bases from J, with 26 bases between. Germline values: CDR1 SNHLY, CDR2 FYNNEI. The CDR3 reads CASTALIQGVLPYEQYF. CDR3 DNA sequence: TGTGCCAGCACCGCACTTATTCAGGGTGTTTTACCGTACGAGCAGTACTTC.

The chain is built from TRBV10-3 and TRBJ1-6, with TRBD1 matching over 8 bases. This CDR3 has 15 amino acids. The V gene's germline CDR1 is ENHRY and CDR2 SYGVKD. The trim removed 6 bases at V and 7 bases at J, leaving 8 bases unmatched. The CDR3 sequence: CAISNRDRQNSPLHF. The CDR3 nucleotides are TGTGCCATCAGCAACCGGGACAGGCAGAATTCACCCCTCCACTTT.

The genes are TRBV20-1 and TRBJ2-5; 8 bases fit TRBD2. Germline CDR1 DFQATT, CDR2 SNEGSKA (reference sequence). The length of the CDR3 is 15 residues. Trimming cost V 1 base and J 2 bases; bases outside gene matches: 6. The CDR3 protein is CSARVPGGGQETQYF. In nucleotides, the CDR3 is TGCAGTGCTAGAGTCCCCGGCGGGGGGCAAGAGACCCAGTACTTC.

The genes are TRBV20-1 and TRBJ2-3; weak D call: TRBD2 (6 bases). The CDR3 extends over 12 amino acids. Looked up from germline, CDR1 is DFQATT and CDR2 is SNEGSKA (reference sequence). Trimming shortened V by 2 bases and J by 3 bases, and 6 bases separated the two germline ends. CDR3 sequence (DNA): TGCAGTGCTAGACGGGAGACAGATACGCAGTATTTT. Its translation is CSARRETDTQYF.

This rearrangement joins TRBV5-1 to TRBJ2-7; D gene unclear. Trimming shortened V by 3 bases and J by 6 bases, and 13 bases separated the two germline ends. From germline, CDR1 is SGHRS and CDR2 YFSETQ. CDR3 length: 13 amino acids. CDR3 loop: CASSSTVMAEQYF. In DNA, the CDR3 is TGCGCCAGCAGCTCGACTGTGATGGCCGAGCAGTACTTC.

The CDR3 spells CASSSGHRGEPSYTF. CDR3 in DNA: TGCGCCAGCAGCTCCGGCCACAGGGGGGAACCGAGCTACACCTTC. The chain joins TRBV5-1 to TRBJ1-2; 8 bases map to TRBD1. J lost 9 bases, V lost 3 bases, and 13 bases had no gene match. CDR3 size: 15 residues. Germline V gene sequence: CDR1 SGHRS, CDR2 YFSETQ.

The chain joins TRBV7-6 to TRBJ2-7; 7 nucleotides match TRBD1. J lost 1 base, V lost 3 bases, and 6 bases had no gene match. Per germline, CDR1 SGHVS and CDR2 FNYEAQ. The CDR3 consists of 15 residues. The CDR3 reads CASSLLGTESYEQYF. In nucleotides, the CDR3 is TGTGCCAGCAGCTTGCTCGGGACAGAGTCCTACGAGCAGTACTTC. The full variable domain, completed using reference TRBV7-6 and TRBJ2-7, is GAGVSQSPRYKVTKRGQDVALRCDPISGHVSLYWYRQALGQGPEFLTYFNYEAQQDKSGLPNDRFSAERPEGSISTLTIQRTEQRDSAMYRCASSLLGTESYEQYFGPGTRLTVT.

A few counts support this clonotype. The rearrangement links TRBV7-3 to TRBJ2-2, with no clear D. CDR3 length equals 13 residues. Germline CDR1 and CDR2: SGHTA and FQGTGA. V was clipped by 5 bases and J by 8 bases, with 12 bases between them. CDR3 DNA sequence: TGTGCCAGCAGCCCGCCCCGAATGGGGGAGCTGTTTTTT. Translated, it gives CASSPPRMGELFF.

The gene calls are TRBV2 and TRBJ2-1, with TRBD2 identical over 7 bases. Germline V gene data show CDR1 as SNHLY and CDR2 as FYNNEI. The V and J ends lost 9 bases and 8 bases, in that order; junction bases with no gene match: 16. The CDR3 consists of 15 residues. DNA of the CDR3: TGTGCCAGTAGCGGTCGCCAGCGGGGAGGGTATGAGCAGTTCTTC. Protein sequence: CASSGRQRGGYEQFF.

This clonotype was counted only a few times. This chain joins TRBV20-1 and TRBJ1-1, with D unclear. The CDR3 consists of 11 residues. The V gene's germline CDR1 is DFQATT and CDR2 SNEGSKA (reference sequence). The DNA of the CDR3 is TGCAGGTTCCTGCGAGACACTGAAGCTTTCTTT. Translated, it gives CRFLRDTEAFF.

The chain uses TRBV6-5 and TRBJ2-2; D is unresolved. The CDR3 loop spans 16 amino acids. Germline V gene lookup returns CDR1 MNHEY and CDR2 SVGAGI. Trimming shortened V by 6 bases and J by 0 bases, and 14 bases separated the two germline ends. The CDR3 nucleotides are TGTGCCAGCAGCTCTCTTGGGCTAGCGAACACCGGGGAGCTGTTTTTT. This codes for CASSSLGLANTGELFF.